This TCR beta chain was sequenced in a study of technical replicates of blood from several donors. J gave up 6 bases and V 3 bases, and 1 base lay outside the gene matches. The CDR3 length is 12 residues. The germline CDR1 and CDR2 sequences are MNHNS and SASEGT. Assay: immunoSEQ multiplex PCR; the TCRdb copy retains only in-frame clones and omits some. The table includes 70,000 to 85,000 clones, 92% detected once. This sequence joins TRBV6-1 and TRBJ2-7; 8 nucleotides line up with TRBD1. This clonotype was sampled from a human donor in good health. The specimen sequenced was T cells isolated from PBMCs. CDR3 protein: CASSDRGREQYF. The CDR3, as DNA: TGTGCCAGCAGTGACAGGGGGCGCGAGCAGTACTTC.